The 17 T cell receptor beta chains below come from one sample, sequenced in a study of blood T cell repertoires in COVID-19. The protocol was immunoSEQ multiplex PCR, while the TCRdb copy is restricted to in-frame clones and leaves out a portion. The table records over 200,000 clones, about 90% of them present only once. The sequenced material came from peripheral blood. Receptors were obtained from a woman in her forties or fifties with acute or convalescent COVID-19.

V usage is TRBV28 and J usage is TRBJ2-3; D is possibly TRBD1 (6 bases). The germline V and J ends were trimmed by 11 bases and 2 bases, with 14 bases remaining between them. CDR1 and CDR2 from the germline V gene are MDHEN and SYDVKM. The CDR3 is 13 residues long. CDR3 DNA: TGTGCCTCCCTGAGGGGGAACACAGATACGCAGTATTTT. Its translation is CASLRGNTDTQYF.

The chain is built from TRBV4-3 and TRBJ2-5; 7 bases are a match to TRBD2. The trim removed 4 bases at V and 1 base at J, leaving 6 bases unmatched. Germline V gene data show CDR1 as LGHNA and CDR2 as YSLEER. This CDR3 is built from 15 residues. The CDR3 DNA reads TGCGCCAGCAGCCCCGGGGGGACCACCCAAGAGACCCAGTACTTC. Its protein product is CASSPGGTTQETQYF.

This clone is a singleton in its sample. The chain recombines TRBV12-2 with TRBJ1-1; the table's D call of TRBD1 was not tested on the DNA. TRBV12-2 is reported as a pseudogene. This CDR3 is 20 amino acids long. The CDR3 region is CASRLRDPGQGGGYDTEAFF. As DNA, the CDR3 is TGTGCAAGTCGTTTAAGAGATCCGGGACAGGGCGGCGGGTACGACACTGAAGCTTTCTTT.

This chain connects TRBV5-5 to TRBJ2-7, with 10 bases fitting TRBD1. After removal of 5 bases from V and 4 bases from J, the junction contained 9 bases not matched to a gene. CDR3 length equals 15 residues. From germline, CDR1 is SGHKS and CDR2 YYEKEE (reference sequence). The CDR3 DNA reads TGTGCCAGCAGAGATGGACAGGGGGTCTGGTACGAGCAGTACTTC. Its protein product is CASRDGQGVWYEQYF.

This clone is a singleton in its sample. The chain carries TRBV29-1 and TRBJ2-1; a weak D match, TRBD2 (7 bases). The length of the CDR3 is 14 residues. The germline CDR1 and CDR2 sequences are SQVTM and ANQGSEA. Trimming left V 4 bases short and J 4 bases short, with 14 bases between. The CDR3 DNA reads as TGCAGCGTTGGGGGGGGGACAAATTACAATGAGCAGTTCTTC. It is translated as CSVGGGTNYNEQFF.

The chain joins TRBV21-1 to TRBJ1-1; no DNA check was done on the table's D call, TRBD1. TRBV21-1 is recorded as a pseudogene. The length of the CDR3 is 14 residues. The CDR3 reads CASSKGSSNTEAFF. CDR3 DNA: TGTGCCAGCAGCAAAGGTTCCAGTAACACTGAAGCTTTCTTT.

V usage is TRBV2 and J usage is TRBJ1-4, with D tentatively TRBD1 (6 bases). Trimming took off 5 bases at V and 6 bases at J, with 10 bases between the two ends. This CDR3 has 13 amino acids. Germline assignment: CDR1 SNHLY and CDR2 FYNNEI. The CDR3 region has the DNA TGTGCCAGCAGTCTAACAGGGTATGAAAAACTGTTTTTT. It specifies CASSLTGYEKLFF.

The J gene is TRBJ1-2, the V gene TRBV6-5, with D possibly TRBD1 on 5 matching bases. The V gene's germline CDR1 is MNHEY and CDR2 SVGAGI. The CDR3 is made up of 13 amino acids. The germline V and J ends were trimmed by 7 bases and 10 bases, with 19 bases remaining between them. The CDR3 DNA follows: TGTGCCAGCAATCCAAGTGGGGGGACTTCCTACACCTTC. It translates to CASNPSGGTSYTF.

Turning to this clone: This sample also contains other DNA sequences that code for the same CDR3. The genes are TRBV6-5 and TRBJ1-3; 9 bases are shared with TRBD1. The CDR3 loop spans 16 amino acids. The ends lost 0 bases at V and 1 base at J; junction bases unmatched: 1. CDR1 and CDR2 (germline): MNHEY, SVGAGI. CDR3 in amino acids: CASSYSTGGSGNTIYF. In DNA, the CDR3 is TGTGCCAGCAGTTACTCGACAGGGGGGTCTGGAAACACCATATATTTT.

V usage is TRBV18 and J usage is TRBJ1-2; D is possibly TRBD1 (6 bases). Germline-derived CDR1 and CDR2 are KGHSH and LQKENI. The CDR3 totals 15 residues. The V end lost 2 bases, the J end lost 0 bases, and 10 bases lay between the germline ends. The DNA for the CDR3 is TGTGCCAGCTCACCAGGGGCAGGGGCTAACTATGGCTACACCTTC. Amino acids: CASSPGAGANYGYTF.

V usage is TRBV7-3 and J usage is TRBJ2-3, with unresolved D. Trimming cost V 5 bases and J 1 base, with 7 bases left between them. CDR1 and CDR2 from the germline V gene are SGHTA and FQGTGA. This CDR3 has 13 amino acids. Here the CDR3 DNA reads TGTGCCAGCAGCCTCTCGGGCACAGATACGCAGTATTTT. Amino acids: CASSLSGTDTQYF.

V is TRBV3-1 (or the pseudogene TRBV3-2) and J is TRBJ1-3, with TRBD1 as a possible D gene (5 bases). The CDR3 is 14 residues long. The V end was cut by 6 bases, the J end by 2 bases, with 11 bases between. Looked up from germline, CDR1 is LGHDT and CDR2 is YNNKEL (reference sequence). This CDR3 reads CASRSGSAGNTIYF. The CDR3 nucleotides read TGTGCCAGCAGGTCAGGGTCAGCTGGAAACACCATATATTTT.

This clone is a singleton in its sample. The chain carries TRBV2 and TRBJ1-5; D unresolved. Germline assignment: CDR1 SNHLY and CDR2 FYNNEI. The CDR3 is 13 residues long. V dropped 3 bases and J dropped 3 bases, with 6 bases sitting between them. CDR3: CASSDRNNQPQHF. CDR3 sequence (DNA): TGTGCCAGCAGTGACAGAAACAATCAGCCCCAGCATTTT.

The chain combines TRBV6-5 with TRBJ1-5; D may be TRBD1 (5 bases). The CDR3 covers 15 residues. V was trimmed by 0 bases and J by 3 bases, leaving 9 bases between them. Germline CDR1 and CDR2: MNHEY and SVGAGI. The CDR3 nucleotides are TGTGCCAGCAGTTACTCGTCAGGGTACAATCAGCCCCAGCATTTT. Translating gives CASSYSSGYNQPQHF.

Here the CDR3 reads CASSSPEPYEQYF. The CDR3 DNA sequence: TGTGCCAGCAGCTCACCAGAACCCTACGAGCAGTACTTC. The chain recombines TRBV7-2 with TRBJ2-7; D ambiguous. Germline V gene lookup returns CDR1 SGHTA and CDR2 FQGNSA. The CDR3 loop spans 13 amino acids. V was clipped by 4 bases and J by 2 bases, with 9 bases between them. Full variable domain (outside the CDR3, taken from reference TRBV7-2 and TRBJ2-7): GAGVSQSPSNKVTEKGKDVELRCDPISGHTALYWYRQSLGQGLEFLIYFQGNSAPDKSGLPSDRFSAERTGGSVSTLTIQRTQQEDSAVYLCASSSPEPYEQYFGPGTRLTVT.

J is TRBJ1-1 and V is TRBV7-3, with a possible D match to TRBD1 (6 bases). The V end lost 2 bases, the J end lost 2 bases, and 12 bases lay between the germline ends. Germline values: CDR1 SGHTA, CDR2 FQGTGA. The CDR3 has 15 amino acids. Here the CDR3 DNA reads TGTGCCAGCAGCTTAGGGTCAGGGGTTAACACTGAAGCTTTCTTT. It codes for CASSLGSGVNTEAFF.

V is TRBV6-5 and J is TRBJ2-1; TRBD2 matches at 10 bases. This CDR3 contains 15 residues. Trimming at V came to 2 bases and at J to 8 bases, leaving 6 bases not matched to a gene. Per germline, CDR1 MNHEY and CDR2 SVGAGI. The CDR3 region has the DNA TGTGCCAGCAGTTACCCGGCTAGCGGGAGTGATGAGCAGTTCTTC. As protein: CASSYPASGSDEQFF.